Each of the 2 T cell receptor beta chains below was sequenced from the same sample in a study of control samples from healthy donors and cancer patients (TCRdb year 2020). Libraries were constructed by the immunoSEQ multiplex PCR assay. TCRdb holds this immuneACCESS table with in-frame rearrangements only. Some clones are missing; in checked studies, unresolved V genes explain under half, and the rest has no known cause. The sample data list approximately 60,000 clones, and approximately 90% of these were observed just once. More than 0.95% of the sample is taken by the ten largest. What was sequenced was PBMCs. The receptors stem from a woman aged 45-65 years with colorectal cancer.

The chain couples TRBV2 to TRBJ2-7; D gene unclear. The germline V and J ends were trimmed by 6 bases and 6 bases, with 15 bases remaining between them. The germline CDR1 and CDR2 sequences are SNHLY and FYNNEI. The CDR3 is 13 amino acids. In nucleotides, the CDR3 is TGTGCCAGCAGCCGCTCGAATAGTTTCGAGCAGTACTTC. Amino acid sequence: CASSRSNSFEQYF.

V usage is TRBV28 and J usage is TRBJ1-5; weak D call: TRBD1 (5 bases). Trimming cost V 2 bases and J 0 bases, with 8 bases left between them. The length of the CDR3 is 15 residues. Germline values: CDR1 MDHEN, CDR2 SYDVKM. In DNA, the CDR3 is TGTGCCAGCAGTTTAGGGGACCTTAGCAATCAGCCCCAGCATTTT. Translating it yields CASSLGDLSNQPQHF.